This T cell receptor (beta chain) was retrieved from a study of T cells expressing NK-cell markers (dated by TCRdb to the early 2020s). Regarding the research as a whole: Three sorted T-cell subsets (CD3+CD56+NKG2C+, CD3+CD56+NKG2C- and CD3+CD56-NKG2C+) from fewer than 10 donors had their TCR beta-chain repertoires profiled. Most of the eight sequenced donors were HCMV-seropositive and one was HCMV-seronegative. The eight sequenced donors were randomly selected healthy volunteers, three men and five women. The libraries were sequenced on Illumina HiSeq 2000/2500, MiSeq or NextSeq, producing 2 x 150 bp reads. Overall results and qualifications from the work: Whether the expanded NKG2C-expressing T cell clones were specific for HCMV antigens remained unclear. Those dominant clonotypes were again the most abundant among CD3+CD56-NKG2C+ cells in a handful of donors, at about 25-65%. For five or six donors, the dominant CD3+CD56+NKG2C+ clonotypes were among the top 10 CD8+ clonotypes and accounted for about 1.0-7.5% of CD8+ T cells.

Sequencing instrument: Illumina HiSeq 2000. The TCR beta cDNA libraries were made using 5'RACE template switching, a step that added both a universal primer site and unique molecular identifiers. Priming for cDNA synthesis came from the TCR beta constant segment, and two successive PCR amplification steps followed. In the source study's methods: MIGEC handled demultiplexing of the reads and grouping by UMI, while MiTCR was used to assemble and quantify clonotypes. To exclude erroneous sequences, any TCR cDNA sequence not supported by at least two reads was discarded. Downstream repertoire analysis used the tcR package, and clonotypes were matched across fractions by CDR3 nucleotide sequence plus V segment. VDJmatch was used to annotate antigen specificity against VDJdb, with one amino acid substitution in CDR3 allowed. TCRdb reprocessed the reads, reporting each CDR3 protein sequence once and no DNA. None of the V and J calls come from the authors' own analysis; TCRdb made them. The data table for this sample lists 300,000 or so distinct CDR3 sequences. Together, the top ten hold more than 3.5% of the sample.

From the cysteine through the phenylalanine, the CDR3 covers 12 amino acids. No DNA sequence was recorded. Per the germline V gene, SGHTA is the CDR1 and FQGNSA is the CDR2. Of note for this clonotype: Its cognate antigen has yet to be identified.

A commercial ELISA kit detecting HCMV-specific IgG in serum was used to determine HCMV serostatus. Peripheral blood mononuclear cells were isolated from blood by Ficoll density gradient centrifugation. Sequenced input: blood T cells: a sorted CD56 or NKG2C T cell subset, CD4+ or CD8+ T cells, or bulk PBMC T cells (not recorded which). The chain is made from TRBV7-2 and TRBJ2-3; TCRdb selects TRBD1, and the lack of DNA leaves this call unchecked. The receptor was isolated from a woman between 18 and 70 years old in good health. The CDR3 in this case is CASSTHRDTQYF.